This T cell receptor (beta chain) comes out of a study of blood T cell repertoires in COVID-19. Trimming took off 7 bases at V and 1 base at J, with 19 bases between the two ends. CDR1 is GTSNPN and CDR2 is SVGIG in the germline V gene (reference sequence). The CDR3 loop spans 15 amino acids. The repertoire was sequenced with immunoSEQ multiplex PCR; TCRdb's copy has only in-frame clones and lacks some. This sample has over 150,000 clones, with 65% to 85% found just once. The age range of participants was 18 to 89 years, with residence in around 22 US areas. Donors in Cohort 3 who had recovered were those with two negative PCRs, healthcare professional clearance, or resolution of their symptoms.

The sequence derives from a woman in her 30s who had recovered from COVID-19. The sample taken for sequencing was PBMCs or T cells enriched from blood (not recorded which). This rearrangement joins TRBV30 to TRBJ1-1, with a tentative D call TRBD1 (5 bases). CDR3 DNA sequence: TGTGCCTCCCTGTTTACGAGACAGCCGAACACTGAAGCTTTCTTT. Amino acid sequence: CASLFTRQPNTEAFF.